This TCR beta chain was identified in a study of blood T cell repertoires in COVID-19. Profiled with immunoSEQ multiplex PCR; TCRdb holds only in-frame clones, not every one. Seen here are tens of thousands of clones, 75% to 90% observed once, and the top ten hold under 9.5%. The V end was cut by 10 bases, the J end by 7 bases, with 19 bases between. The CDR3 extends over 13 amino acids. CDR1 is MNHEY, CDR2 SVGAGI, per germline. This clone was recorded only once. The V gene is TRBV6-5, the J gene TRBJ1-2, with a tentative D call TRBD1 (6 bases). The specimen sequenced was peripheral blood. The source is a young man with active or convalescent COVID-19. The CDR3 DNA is TGTGCCACCCCATTGGGGGGGGCCTTTGGCTACACCTTC. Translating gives CATPLGGAFGYTF.